What follows are 23 T cell receptor beta chains derived from one specimen sequenced in a study of cytomegalovirus exposure and HLA in healthy donors. Primers: 60 Vbeta forward and 13 Jbeta reverse. Assay: immunoSEQ multiplex PCR; the TCRdb copy retains only in-frame clones and omits some. This sample's clone table lists over 150,000 clones. Sequencing used PBMCs. These receptors originate from a boy aged 10-17 years in good health and CMV-seronegative.

The V and J genes are TRBV7-9 and TRBJ2-6; the match to TRBD1 covers 7 bases. V lost 7 bases and J lost 2; bases outside the gene matches: 11. The CDR3 covers 17 residues. Germline CDR1 reads SEHNR; CDR2 reads FQNEAQ (reference sequence). The CDR3 sequence is CASTRRKTGTGANVLTF. The CDR3 coding sequence is TGTGCCAGCACCCGAAGGAAGACAGGGACTGGGGCCAACGTCCTGACTTTC.

The chain uses TRBV9 and TRBJ1-3; D gene uncertain. CDR1 SGDLS and CDR2 YYNGEE come from the germline V gene. V dropped 0 bases and J dropped 0 bases, with 10 bases sitting between them. The length of the CDR3 is 16 residues. The CDR3 nucleotides are TGTGCCAGCAGCGTAGGCCCGGGTAACTCTGGAAACACCATATATTTT. It codes for CASSVGPGNSGNTIYF.

The chain employs TRBV2 and TRBJ2-2; 9 bases match TRBD1. Germline-derived CDR1 and CDR2 are SNHLY and FYNNEI. The CDR3 is 13 amino acids. With 8 bases clipped from V and 6 bases from J, the junction kept 4 bases outside the gene matches. The CDR3 coding sequence is TGTGCCAGCGCGAGGACAGGGGCCGGGGAGCTGTTTTTT. This sequence encodes CASARTGAGELFF.

The chain links TRBV10-3 to TRBJ1-1; tentatively, D is TRBD1 (5 bases). The V gene lost 9 bases and the J gene lost 0 bases, with 14 bases spanning the gap. Germline lookup yields CDR1 ENHRY and CDR2 SYGVKD. This CDR3 is 14 amino acids long. CDR3 bases: TGTGCCATGGCCAGGACACAGATGAACACTGAAGCTTTCTTT. Its protein product is CAMARTQMNTEAFF.

The gene calls are TRBV4-1 and TRBJ2-1; TRBD2 aligns across 9 bases. Germline CDR1 and CDR2: MGHRA and YSYEKL. After removal of 0 bases from V and 4 bases from J, the junction contained 1 base not matched to a gene. This CDR3 comprises 15 residues. In DNA form, the CDR3 reads TGCGCCAGCAGCCAAGATCTAGCGGGGTACAATGAGCAGTTCTTC. This codes for CASSQDLAGYNEQFF.

This chain links TRBV19 with TRBJ2-2; 8 nucleotides agree with TRBD1. V lost 3 bases to trimming and J lost 5 bases; unmatched junction nucleotides: 5. From germline, CDR1 is LNHDA and CDR2 SQIVND (reference sequence). This CDR3 has 15 amino acids. The CDR3: CASSMGRGRTGELFF. As DNA, the CDR3 is TGTGCCAGTAGTATGGGCAGGGGGCGAACCGGGGAGCTGTTTTTT.

The chain links TRBV5-1 to TRBJ2-1, with a weak D call TRBD1 (6 bases). There are 19 residues in the CDR3. V lost 5 bases to trimming and J lost 0 bases, with 24 bases between them. Germline CDR1 reads SGHRS; CDR2 reads YFSETQ. This CDR3 is CASRPSGTTLYSSYNEQFF. CDR3 coding DNA: TGCGCCAGCAGACCCTCCGGGACAACCCTATACAGCTCCTACAATGAGCAGTTCTTC.

This chain joins TRBV18 and TRBJ2-7; 12 nucleotides align to TRBD2. The CDR3 contains 13 residues. Unmatched junction bases numbered 0, after V lost 3 bases and J lost 6 bases. The V gene's germline CDR1 is KGHSH and CDR2 LQKENI. The CDR3 is CASSPGLAGEQYF. CDR3 DNA: TGTGCCAGCTCACCGGGACTAGCGGGCGAGCAGTACTTC.

The CDR3 region has the DNA TGTGCCACCGGTGGGGGGTTAAAAGAGACCCAGTACTTC. As protein: CATGGGLKETQYF. The J gene is TRBJ2-5, the V gene TRBV7-2; maybe TRBD2 (6 bases). Germline V gene lookup returns CDR1 SGHTA and CDR2 FQGNSA. Trimming took 10 bases from V and 3 from J, leaving 15 bases between them. The CDR3 length is 13 residues.

V gene TRBV6-5 combines with J gene TRBJ1-1; D is uncertain. CDR3 length equals 14 residues. In germline, CDR1 is MNHEY, CDR2 SVGAGI. Trimming shortened V by 7 bases and J by 1 base, and 13 bases separated the two germline ends. The CDR3 nucleotides read TGTGCCAGCATCAACAGAATCCGGAACACTGAAGCTTTCTTT. This translates into CASINRIRNTEAFF.

The chain couples TRBV2 to TRBJ2-5, with D possibly TRBD2 on 6 matching bases. CDR3 length: 13 amino acids. Germline lookup yields CDR1 SNHLY and CDR2 FYNNEI. The ends were cut back, 4 bases at V and 4 bases at J, with 10 bases in the middle. CDR3 in DNA: TGTGCCAGCAGTGCCGGGGGAGGAGAGACCCAGTACTTC. Protein: CASSAGGGETQYF.

This chain's CDR3 is CASSHVPDSQYEQYF. The DNA of the CDR3 is TGCGCCAGCAGCCACGTCCCAGATAGCCAGTACGAGCAGTACTTC. The chain employs TRBV4-1 and TRBJ2-7; no firm D call. V was pared by 3 bases and J by 4 bases, with 16 bases between. The germline CDR1 and CDR2 sequences are MGHRA and YSYEKL. This CDR3 region has 15 residues.

J is TRBJ2-6 and V is TRBV19; maybe TRBD2 (5 bases). Per germline, CDR1 LNHDA and CDR2 SQIVND (reference sequence). The V gene lost 5 bases and the J gene lost 0 bases, with 11 bases spanning the gap. CDR3 length: 16 residues. The CDR3 reads CASSVDSYSGANVLTF. CDR3 nucleotides: TGTGCCAGTAGTGTGGACTCATACTCTGGGGCCAACGTCCTGACTTTC.

The V gene is TRBV27, the J gene TRBJ2-7, with D perhaps TRBD1 (6 bases). Germline-derived CDR1 and CDR2 are MNHEY and SMNVEV (reference sequence). Trimming took off 3 bases at V and 1 base at J, with 10 bases between the two ends. The CDR3 is 14 amino acids. The CDR3 here is CASSLSQGSYEQYF. DNA of the CDR3: TGTGCCAGCAGTTTGTCACAGGGATCCTACGAGCAGTACTTC.

The gene calls are TRBV14 and TRBJ1-6; D is ambiguous. Germline V gives CDR1 SGHDN, CDR2 FVKESK. This CDR3 region has 16 residues. The germline V and J ends were trimmed by 0 bases and 9 bases, with 15 bases remaining between them. The CDR3 bases are TGTGCCAGCAGCCAAGATCGTTTCAACTATGGTTCACCCCTCCACTTT. Translation: CASSQDRFNYGSPLHF.

V gene TRBV11-3 combines with J gene TRBJ2-7; D remains ambiguous. Trimming removed 1 base at V and 5 bases at J, with 6 bases between. CDR3 length equals 12 residues. CDR1 SGHNT and CDR2 YENEEA come from the germline V gene. The CDR3 loop is CASSLVENEQYF. The CDR3 DNA reads as TGTGCCAGCAGCTTAGTTGAGAACGAGCAGTACTTC.

This chain joins TRBV14 and TRBJ1-1; possibly TRBD1 for D (6 bases). The V end lost 0 bases, the J end lost 5 bases, and 10 bases lay between the germline ends. The germline V gene encodes CDR1 SGHDN and CDR2 FVKESK. The CDR3 loop spans 14 amino acids. CDR3 DNA: TGTGCCAGCAGCCAAGAAGGTCAGGGGACTGAAGCTTTCTTT. The encoded protein is CASSQEGQGTEAFF.

The V and J genes are TRBV30 and TRBJ1-1; the match to TRBD1 covers 9 bases. Germline values: CDR1 GTSNPN, CDR2 SVGIG (reference sequence). There are 17 residues in the CDR3. Trimming removed 4 bases from V and 1 base from J; junction bases left unmatched: 13. In nucleotides, the CDR3 is TGTGCCTGGAACAGGGGGCGATTATCGGGTGGGAACACTGAAGCTTTCTTT. Protein: CAWNRGRLSGGNTEAFF.

This chain links TRBV5-5 with TRBJ2-7; 7 positions agree with TRBD2. Germline V gene sequence: CDR1 SGHKS, CDR2 YYEKEE (reference sequence). V trimming: 4 bases; J trimming: 4 bases; junction bases outside the gene matches: 11. This CDR3 has 15 residues. CDR3: CASSPGGSGAYEQYF. DNA of the CDR3: TGTGCCAGCAGCCCCGGCGGGAGCGGAGCGTACGAGCAGTACTTC. Full variable domain (outside the CDR3, taken from reference TRBV5-5 and TRBJ2-7): DAGVTQSPTHLIKTRGQQVTLRCSPISGHKSVSWYQQVLGQGPQFIFQYYEKEERGRGNFPDRFSARQFPNYSSELNVNALLLGDSALYLCASSPGGSGAYEQYFGPGTRLTVT.

V usage is TRBV30 and J usage is TRBJ2-2; 7 nucleotides line up with TRBD2. The V and J ends lost 2 bases and 3 bases, in that order; junction bases with no gene match: 6. Germline V gene data show CDR1 as GTSNPN and CDR2 as SVGIG (reference sequence). This CDR3 is 15 amino acids long. Here the CDR3 reads CAWSKRGRDTGELFF. The CDR3, as DNA: TGTGCCTGGAGTAAGCGGGGTCGGGACACCGGGGAGCTGTTTTTT.

This chain joins TRBV7-9 and TRBJ1-5; 8 bases agree with TRBD1. Unmatched junction bases numbered 10, after V lost 3 bases and J lost 3 bases. Per the germline V gene, CDR1 is SEHNR and CDR2 is FQNEAQ (reference sequence). This CDR3 has 17 residues. This CDR3 reads CASSFYFPGQDNQPQHF. CDR3 DNA: TGTGCCAGCAGCTTCTATTTCCCGGGACAGGACAATCAGCCCCAGCATTTT.

The chain recombines TRBV7-3 with TRBJ2-1; D is possibly TRBD2 (7 bases). Germline V gives CDR1 SGHTA, CDR2 FQGTGA. The V end was cut by 5 bases, the J end by 3 bases, with 14 bases between. This CDR3 contains 15 residues. CDR3 in DNA: TGTGCCAGCAGCCAGCGCGGGGGCTACTACAATGAGCAGTTCTTC. As protein: CASSQRGGYYNEQFF.

The chain is built from TRBV15 and TRBJ1-4; 10 bases line up with TRBD1. The trim removed 2 bases at V and 7 bases at J, leaving 4 bases unmatched. Germline V gene data show CDR1 as LNHNV and CDR2 as YYDKDF (reference sequence). The CDR3 loop spans 15 amino acids. DNA for the CDR3: TGTGCCACCAGCAGATCCGGGACAGGGGTTGAAAAACTGTTTTTT. The encoded protein is CATSRSGTGVEKLFF.